This T cell receptor (beta chain) was captured in a study of cytomegalovirus exposure and HLA in healthy donors. Overall study context: Of several hundred genotyped donors, about 80% clustered with self-reported Caucasian donors.

Points on this clone: Its matching antigen is unknown.

Study-level points and caveats: The HLA-A and HLA-B alleles of most subjects were reportedly predicted accurately from TCR beta sequences.

The V and J ends lost 1 base and 1 base respectively, with 10 bases between them. Germline V gene sequence: CDR1 SGHAT, CDR2 FQDESV (reference sequence). The CDR3 has 15 residues. The PCR used 60 Vbeta and 13 Jbeta primers. Method: immunoSEQ multiplex PCR; TCRdb's copy keeps in-frame clones and lacks some. The repertoire holds around 170,000 clones, with roughly 80% as singletons. This TCR came from a boy aged 2 to 9 in good health and CMV-seronegative. The chain links TRBV11-1 to TRBJ2-5; no reliable D call. Sequenced sample: PBMCs. CDR3 protein: CASSLELPSQETQYF. CDR3 coding DNA: TGTGCCAGCAGCTTAGAACTACCATCCCAAGAGACCCAGTACTTC.